This T cell receptor (beta chain) was obtained from a study of technical replicates of blood from four donors. Produced via immunoSEQ multiplex PCR; TCRdb's table is partial and in-frame only. This table holds 65,000 to 85,000 clones, 95% to 98% found once. The sample comprised T cells isolated from PBMCs. This TCR came from a human donor in good health.

The CDR3 sequence: CASSFGSLYEQYF. The CDR3 bases are TGTGCCAGCAGTTTCGGGTCGCTCTACGAGCAGTACTTC. This chain uses TRBV27 with TRBJ2-7; D gene ambiguous. Trimming stripped 3 bases from V and 3 bases from J, with 9 bases between. The CDR3 covers 13 residues. Germline V gene lookup returns CDR1 MNHEY and CDR2 SMNVEV (reference sequence).